This TCR beta chain was sequenced during a study of T cells in Graves' hyperthyroidism and ophthalmopathy. V lost 6 bases to trimming and J lost 8 bases, with 20 bases between them. The CDR3 contains 16 residues. CDR1 is MNHEY and CDR2 is SMNVEV in the germline V gene (reference sequence). The source material, RNA transcripts, was used to amplify TCR beta CDR3 regions. Researchers ran a first-round RT-PCR on the TCR CDR3 using the HTBI primer set. MiXCR, run by TCRdb on the multiplex PCR reads, gives a single entry per CDR3 protein. The sample records roughly 420,000 distinct CDR3 sequences, more than 15% being singletons.

The sequenced material came from blood. J is TRBJ1-6 and V is TRBV27; D remains unclear. The clonotype originates from a woman aged 18-30 years with Graves' hyperthyroidism. CDR3 residues: CASRTRTSAPYSPLHF. CDR3 sequence (DNA): TGTGCCAGCAGAACAAGAACCTCGGCCCCTTATTCACCCCTCCACTTT.